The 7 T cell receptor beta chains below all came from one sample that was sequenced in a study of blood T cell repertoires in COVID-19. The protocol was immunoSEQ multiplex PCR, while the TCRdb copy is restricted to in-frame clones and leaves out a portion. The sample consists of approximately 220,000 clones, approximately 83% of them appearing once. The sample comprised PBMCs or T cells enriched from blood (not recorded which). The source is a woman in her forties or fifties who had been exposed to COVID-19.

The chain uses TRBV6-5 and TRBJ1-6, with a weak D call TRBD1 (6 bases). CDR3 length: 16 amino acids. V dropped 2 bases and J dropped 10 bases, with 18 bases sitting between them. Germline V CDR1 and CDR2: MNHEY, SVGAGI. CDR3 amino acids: CASSYTGGALGSPLHF. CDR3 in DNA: TGTGCCAGCAGTTACACGGGGGGCGCATTAGGATCACCCCTCCACTTT.

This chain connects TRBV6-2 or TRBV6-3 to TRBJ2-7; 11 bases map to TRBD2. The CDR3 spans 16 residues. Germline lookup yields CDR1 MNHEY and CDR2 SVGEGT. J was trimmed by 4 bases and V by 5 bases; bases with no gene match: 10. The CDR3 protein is CASSPDRGLAVYEQYF. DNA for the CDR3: TGTGCCAGCAGTCCCGACCGGGGACTAGCGGTATACGAGCAGTACTTC.

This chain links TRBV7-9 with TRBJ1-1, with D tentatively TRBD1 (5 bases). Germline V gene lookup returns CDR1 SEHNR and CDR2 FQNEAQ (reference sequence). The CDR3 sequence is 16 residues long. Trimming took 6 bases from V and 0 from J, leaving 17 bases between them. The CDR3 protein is CASSTTRTTVNTEAFF. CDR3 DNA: TGTGCCAGCAGTACCACCCGGACGACAGTGAACACTGAAGCTTTCTTT.

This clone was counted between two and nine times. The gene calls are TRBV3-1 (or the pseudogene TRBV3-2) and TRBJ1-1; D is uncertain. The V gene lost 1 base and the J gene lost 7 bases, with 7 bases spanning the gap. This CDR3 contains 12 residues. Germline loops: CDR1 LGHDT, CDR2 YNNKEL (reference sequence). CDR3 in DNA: TGTGCCAGCAGCCAAGCGGAGTATGAAGCTTTCTTT. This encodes CASSQAEYEAFF.

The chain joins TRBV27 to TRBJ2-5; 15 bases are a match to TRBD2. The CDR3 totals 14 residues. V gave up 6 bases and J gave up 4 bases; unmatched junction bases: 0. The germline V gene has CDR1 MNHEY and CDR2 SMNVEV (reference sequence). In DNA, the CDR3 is TGTGCCAGCAGGGGACTAGCGGGGGGAGAGACCCAGTACTTC. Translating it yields CASRGLAGGETQYF.

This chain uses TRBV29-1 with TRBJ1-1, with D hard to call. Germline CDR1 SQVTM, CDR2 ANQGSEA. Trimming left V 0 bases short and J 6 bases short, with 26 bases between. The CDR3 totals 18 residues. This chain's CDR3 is CSVEEVFGVARHSSEAFF. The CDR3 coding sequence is TGCAGCGTTGAAGAGGTCTTTGGTGTTGCGAGGCACTCGTCTGAAGCTTTCTTT.

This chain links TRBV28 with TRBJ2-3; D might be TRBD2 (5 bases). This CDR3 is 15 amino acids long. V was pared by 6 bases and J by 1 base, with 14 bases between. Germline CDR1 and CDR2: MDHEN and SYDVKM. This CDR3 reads CASSHARAGTDTQYF. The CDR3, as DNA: TGTGCCAGCAGCCATGCGAGGGCCGGCACAGATACGCAGTATTTT.